The 10 T cell receptor beta chains below all came from one sample that was sequenced in a study of response to subunit inactivated influenza vaccine. TCRdb re-analysed the RT-PCR reads in MiXCR, keeping a single row per CDR3 protein. The sample gives some 800,000 distinct CDR3 sequences, 21% of which show up once; roughly a tenth is in the top ten. Sample: PBMCs from blood, taken about 5 days after vaccination. The receptors originated from a middle-aged man who received an inactivated influenza vaccine.

The DNA of the CDR3 is TGTGCGATGGACAGTAGCTCCTACGAGCAGTACTTC. Its protein product is CAMDSSSYEQYF. The rearrangement links TRBV30 to TRBJ2-7; D perhaps matches TRBD1 (6 bases). This CDR3 comprises 12 residues. Germline-derived CDR1 and CDR2 are GTSNPN and SVGIG (reference sequence).

The sample holds a few counts of this clonotype. Relative to the germline gene, one junction end is altered; a read error may explain this. This sequence joins TRBV12-3 or TRBV12-4 and TRBJ1-4, with 7 nucleotides matching TRBD1. The CDR3 is 14 amino acids. CDR3 protein: CASSLREGRQGLIF. The CDR3 coding sequence is TGTGCCAGCAGTCTCCGGGAGGGGAGACAGGGCTTAATTTTT.

The chain couples TRBV12-3 or TRBV12-4 to TRBJ1-5; TRBD1 might be the D (5 bases). V lost 6 bases, J lost 6 bases, and 12 bases lay in between. This CDR3 has 13 amino acids. The CDR3 loop is CASSPGAVQPQHF. The CDR3 DNA sequence: TGTGCCAGCAGCCCCGGGGCCGTTCAGCCCCAGCATTTT.

This clonotype was detected a few times. V usage is TRBV7-9 and J usage is TRBJ2-1; 9 bases fit TRBD2. The CDR3 length is 16 residues. Germline V gene sequence: CDR1 SEHNR, CDR2 FQNEAQ (reference sequence). The ends lost 5 bases at V and 5 bases at J; junction bases unmatched: 10. The DNA of the CDR3 is TGTGCCAGCAGCCAAACCCTAGCGGGGAATAACAATGAGCAGTTCTTC. Its translation: CASSQTLAGNNNEQFF. Full variable domain (missing parts from reference TRBV7-9 and TRBJ2-1): DTGVSQNPRHKITKRGQNVTFRCDPISEHNRLYWYRQTLGQGPEFLTYFQNEAQLEKSRLLSDRFSAERPKGSFSTLEIQRTEQGDSAMYLCASSQTLAGNNNEQFFGPGTRLTVL.

Many counts were recorded for this clonotype. The chain has TRBV29-1 and TRBJ2-7; 8 positions match TRBD1. V was clipped by 3 bases and J by 6 bases; unmatched bases: 1. The germline CDR1 and CDR2 sequences are SQVTM and ANQGSEA. This CDR3 is built from 11 residues. This CDR3 reads CSVDGQGEQYF. For the CDR3, the DNA is TGCAGCGTTGACGGACAGGGCGAGCAGTACTTC.

The V call is TRBV7-2, the J call TRBJ2-5; a weak D match, TRBD1 (6 bases). This CDR3 contains 15 residues. Trimming shortened V by 5 bases and J by 0 bases, and 13 bases separated the two germline ends. Germline CDR1 SGHTA, CDR2 FQGNSA. CDR3 in DNA: TGTGCCAGCAGCGTACAGGGTTTTAACCAAGAGACCCAGTACTTC. Amino acids: CASSVQGFNQETQYF.

The chain has TRBV5-1 and TRBJ2-4; D is uncertain. This CDR3 spans 15 amino acids. Germline assignment: CDR1 SGHRS and CDR2 YFSETQ. Trimming cost V 3 bases and J 0 bases, with 10 bases left between them. The CDR3 DNA follows: TGCGCCAGCAGCTCCCTCGGAATAGCCAAAAACATTCAGTACTTC. It codes for CASSSLGIAKNIQYF.

This clonotype was detected many times. The chain joins TRBV7-2 to TRBJ1-5; D call uncertain. The CDR3 is 13 residues long. CDR1 is SGHTA and CDR2 is FQGNSA in the germline V gene. The ends were cut back, 3 bases at V and 8 bases at J, with 11 bases in the middle. The CDR3 coding sequence is TGTGCCAGCAGCTTCTCTACGGGAAAGCCCCAGCATTTT. The encoded protein is CASSFSTGKPQHF.

In regard to this clonotype: Being one base from a much bigger clone, this may be a read error. This rearrangement joins TRBV29-1 to TRBJ2-2; no firm D call. The CDR3 runs to 12 residues. Germline V gene data show CDR1 as SQVTM and CDR2 as ANQGSEA. CDR3 residues: CRVERLPGELFF. The CDR3 DNA follows: TGCAGGGTTGAAAGGCTCCCCGGGGAGCTGTTTTTT.

The table lists this clonotype with many counts. This chain joins TRBV4-3 and TRBJ2-7, with a possible D match to TRBD2 (5 bases). In germline, CDR1 is LGHNA, CDR2 YSLEER. This CDR3 is built from 15 residues. V shed 0 bases and J shed 0 bases, with 9 bases lying between them. In DNA form, the CDR3 reads TGCGCCAGCAGCCAAGATCTACGGGGCTCCTACGAGCAGTACTTC. It encodes CASSQDLRGSYEQYF.